The rows below give T cell receptor beta chains drawn from one sample of a study of blood T cells in healthy people across ages. TCRdb analysed the 5' RACE reads with MiXCR anew, one entry per CDR3 protein. The sample records some 690,000 distinct CDR3 sequences, 22% being singletons. The sample taken for sequencing was blood. The receptors originated from a man between 65 and 85 years old in good health. CDR3s include the opening cysteine and the closing phenylalanine or tryptophan. The order of the fields is D gene, J gene, V gene, clone size, CDR3 protein, CDR3 DNA. The D gene is left open where the match is weak. For some rows the clone size is stated as once, few or many, or as a class when expanded; others skip it.

-	TRBJ1-4	TRBV24-1	few	CATSDSRGTLEKLFF	TGTGCCACCAGTGACTCACGCGGGACGTTGGAAAAACTGTTTTTT
TRBD2	TRBJ2-1	TRBV2	-	CASSESLLAGIYNEQFF	TGTGCCAGCAGTGAGTCGTTACTAGCGGGAATCTACAATGAGCAGTTCTTC
-	TRBJ2-1	TRBV9	-	CASSEWISNEQFF	TGTGCCAGCAGCGAGTGGATTAGCAATGAGCAGTTCTTC
-	TRBJ2-4	TRBV7-3	once	CASSLLGTGPDIQYF	TGTGCCAGCAGCTTACTCGGTACGGGACCCGACATTCAGTACTTC
TRBD1	TRBJ1-6	TRBV5-6	-	CASSLPQGDEYNSPLHF	TGTGCCAGCAGCTTACCACAGGGGGACGAGTATAATTCACCCCTCCACTTT
-	TRBJ1-3	TRBV12-3/TRBV12-4	-	CASTLGGRTGNTIYF	TGTGCCAGCACCCTTGGGGGGCGAACGGGAAACACCATATATTTT
-	TRBJ1-4	TRBV13	-	CARSLKDATNEKLFF	TGTGCCAGAAGCTTAAAGGATGCAACTAATGAAAAACTGTTTTTT
-	TRBJ1-1	TRBV7-9	-	CASSLARLGSPGGEAFF	TGTGCCAGCAGCTTAGCGCGGTTGGGCAGCCCGGGGGGTGAAGCTTTCTTT
TRBD2	TRBJ2-3	TRBV7-2	-	CASSSGTSGRVLNTQYF	TGTGCCAGCAGCTCGGGGACTAGCGGGAGGGTTCTAAATACGCAGTATTTT
TRBD2	TRBJ2-1	TRBV12-3/TRBV12-4	-	CASSFGSGSPNEQFF	TGTGCCAGCAGTTTTGGTAGCGGGTCCCCCAATGAGCAGTTCTTC
-	TRBJ2-7	TRBV12-3/TRBV12-4	many	CASSLGTAPYEQYF	TGTGCCAGCAGTTTAGGGACAGCACCCTACGAGCAGTACTTC
TRBD2	TRBJ2-3	TRBV7-2	-	CASSLRTSGGVDTQYF	TGTGCCAGCAGCCTCAGGACTAGCGGGGGGGTTGATACGCAGTATTTT
TRBD1	TRBJ2-7	TRBV29-1	few	CSVGLGQGSYEQYF	TGCAGCGTTGGACTGGGACAGGGTTCCTACGAGCAGTACTTC
TRBD1	TRBJ1-4	TRBV5-1	few	CASSLGTGDNEKLFF	TGCGCCAGCAGCTTGGGGACAGGGGATAATGAAAAACTGTTTTTT
-	TRBJ1-4	TRBV4-1	once	CASSQESYGGKKEKLFF	TGCGCCAGCAGCCAAGAGTCCTATGGGGGGAAGAAAGAAAAACTGTTTTTT
-	TRBJ1-1	TRBV20-1	few	CSARDDGNEAFF	TGCAGTGCTAGAGATGATGGAAATGAAGCTTTCTTT
-	TRBJ2-1	TRBV6-5	-	CASSYIGWNEQFF	TGTGCCAGCAGTTACATCGGATGGAATGAGCAGTTCTTC
-	TRBJ2-5	TRBV19	few	CASSFLDGGTQETQYF	TGTGCCAGTAGTTTTCTTGACGGAGGGACTCAAGAGACCCAGTACTTC
-	TRBJ2-1	TRBV29-1	few	CSVEDRGSSYNEQFF	TGCAGCGTTGAAGATCGGGGGAGCTCCTACAATGAGCAGTTCTTC
-	TRBJ2-5	TRBV5-4	few	CASSKFSGTTKETQYF	TGTGCCAGCAGCAAATTCTCCGGGACAACCAAAGAGACCCAGTACTTC
-	TRBJ2-1	TRBV12-3/TRBV12-4	many	CATLRRGTYNEQFF	TGTGCCACCCTAAGGAGAGGGACCTACAATGAGCAGTTCTTC
TRBD1	TRBJ1-1	TRBV7-2	once	CASSPGDRGFTEAFF	TGTGCCAGCAGTCCGGGTGACAGGGGTTTCACTGAAGCTTTCTTT
-	TRBJ2-1	TRBV14	-	CASSQDGGEPDNEQFF	TGTGCCAGCAGCCAAGATGGCGGGGAGCCAGACAATGAGCAGTTCTTC
-	TRBJ2-1	TRBV19	few	CASSIFSGADEQFF	TGTGCCAGTAGTATTTTCTCAGGGGCTGATGAGCAGTTCTTC
TRBD2	TRBJ2-3	TRBV10-3	many	CAIGRGGGDTQYF	TGTGCCATCGGGAGGGGAGGAGGAGATACGCAGTATTTT
TRBD1	TRBJ2-7	TRBV5-1	-	CASSLFTQGAYEQYF	TGCGCCAGCAGCTTATTCACGCAGGGGGCCTACGAGCAGTACTTC
TRBD2	TRBJ2-1	TRBV20-1	-	CSAWAGGYEQFF	TGCAGTGCTTGGGCGGGAGGGTATGAGCAGTTCTTC
-	TRBJ1-5	TRBV27	-	CASRREVYSNQPQHF	TGTGCCAGCAGGCGTGAAGTTTATAGCAATCAGCCCCAGCATTTT
TRBD2	TRBJ2-7	TRBV20-1	few	CSALPGGEYEQYF	TGCAGTGCCCTCCCGGGGGGAGAATACGAGCAGTACTTC
-	TRBJ2-2	TRBV29-1	few	CSTYVLAGGELFF	TGCAGCACTTACGTTTTGGCCGGAGGGGAGCTGTTTTTT
-	TRBJ2-4	TRBV6-6	-	CASRGGAQVTKNIQYF	TGTGCCAGCAGAGGGGGGGCGCAGGTGACCAAAAACATTCAGTACTTC
-	TRBJ1-1	TRBV28	once	CAVASHTEAFF	TGTGCCGTAGCCAGCCACACTGAAGCTTTCTTT